This is a list of T cell receptor beta chains from one sample in a study of T cells in localized non-small cell lung cancer. Clones were read by immunoSEQ multiplex PCR, and TCRdb kept only the in-frame ones, dropping some. The sample carries about 40,000 clones, around 86% recorded once. The material sequenced was peripheral blood mononuclear cells, taken before any cancer treatment. The receptor set was obtained from a male donor aged 60 or older with stage II lung adenocarcinoma. Each CDR3 is given with its conserved first and last residue. The order of the fields is clone size, J gene, V gene, D gene, CDR3 DNA, CDR3 protein. A D gene is named only where the DNA matches it firmly. Clone size is shown for a subset of rows, as once, few, many or a class of expanded clone.

clone size: NA; J gene: TRBJ1-5; V gene: TRBV6-6; D gene: NA; CDR3 DNA: TGTGCCAGCAGCCCCTCTGGGGTAAGTCAGCCCCAGCATTTT; CDR3 protein: CASSPSGVSQPQHF
clone size: NA; J gene: TRBJ1-5; V gene: TRBV7-2; D gene: TRBD1; CDR3 DNA: TGTGCCAGCAGCCCCCGACAGGGAAGCAATCAGCCCCAGCATTTT; CDR3 protein: CASSPRQGSNQPQHF
clone size: NA; J gene: TRBJ1-1; V gene: TRBV4-1; D gene: NA; CDR3 DNA: TGCGCCAGCAGCCGGGGTATGTTGAACACTGAAGCTTTCTTT; CDR3 protein: CASSRGMLNTEAFF
clone size: NA; J gene: TRBJ2-7; V gene: TRBV7-8; D gene: NA; CDR3 DNA: TGTGCCAGCAGCTTAGCGGAACAGCCTTCCTACGAGCAGTACTTC; CDR3 protein: CASSLAEQPSYEQYF
clone size: NA; J gene: TRBJ2-5; V gene: TRBV20-1; D gene: NA; CDR3 DNA: TGCAGTGCCCCGGGGGGCTCTCACCAGTACTTC; CDR3 protein: CSAPGGSHQYF
clone size: NA; J gene: TRBJ2-7; V gene: TRBV7-8; D gene: NA; CDR3 DNA: TGTGCCAGCAGCTTAGCGCTCAGCGCAACCTACGAGCAGTACTTC; CDR3 protein: CASSLALSATYEQYF
clone size: NA; J gene: TRBJ1-5; V gene: TRBV7-2; D gene: NA; CDR3 DNA: TGTGCCAGCAGCTTAGGGGAGGGAAGGACCCAGCATTTT; CDR3 protein: CASSLGEGRTQHF
clone size: NA; J gene: TRBJ2-5; V gene: TRBV5-1; D gene: NA; CDR3 DNA: TGCGCCAGCAGCTTGTCCTTGTCCCTTCAAGAGACCCAGTACTTC; CDR3 protein: CASSLSLSLQETQYF
clone size: NA; J gene: TRBJ2-2; V gene: TRBV5-1; D gene: TRBD2; CDR3 DNA: TGCGCCAGCAGCTTGTGGCCCTCCGAGCGGGAGATTTCAGGGGAGCTGTTTTTT; CDR3 protein: CASSLWPSEREISGELFF
clone size: NA; J gene: TRBJ1-1; V gene: TRBV6-5; D gene: NA; CDR3 DNA: TGTGCCAGTAACGTACAGTTTTCCTTGAACACTGAAGCTTTCTTT; CDR3 protein: CASNVQFSLNTEAFF
clone size: NA; J gene: TRBJ2-5; V gene: TRBV5-1; D gene: NA; CDR3 DNA: TGCGCCAGCAGCTTGGCCGGGACTGGGGGGCAAGAGACCCAGTACTTC; CDR3 protein: CASSLAGTGGQETQYF
clone size: NA; J gene: TRBJ2-2; V gene: TRBV11-3; D gene: NA; CDR3 DNA: TGTGCCAGCAGCTTAAATAAGCGGGCGGGCGGGGAGCTGTTTTTT; CDR3 protein: CASSLNKRAGGELFF
clone size: NA; J gene: TRBJ1-2; V gene: TRBV7-2; D gene: NA; CDR3 DNA: TGTGCCAGCAGCTTAGGGCGGGCGGCGATCTATGGCTACACCTTC; CDR3 protein: CASSLGRAAIYGYTF
clone size: NA; J gene: TRBJ1-3; V gene: TRBV6-1; D gene: NA; CDR3 DNA: TGTGCCAGCACCGAGACCGTAAGCTCTGGAAACACCATATATTTT; CDR3 protein: CASTETVSSGNTIYF
clone size: NA; J gene: TRBJ1-1; V gene: TRBV27; D gene: NA; CDR3 DNA: TGTGCCAGCAGTTTATTCCCCCCGGGACTAGGGCAAGATACTGAAGCTTTCTTT; CDR3 protein: CASSLFPPGLGQDTEAFF
clone size: NA; J gene: TRBJ2-5; V gene: TRBV10-3; D gene: NA; CDR3 DNA: TGTGCCATCAGTGAGTCGACCGGGCTAGAGACCCAGTACTTC; CDR3 protein: CAISESTGLETQYF
clone size: NA; J gene: TRBJ2-1; V gene: TRBV6-1; D gene: TRBD1; CDR3 DNA: TGTGCCAGTGGACAGGGAGCCTACAATGAGCAGTTCTTC; CDR3 protein: CASGQGAYNEQFF
clone size: NA; J gene: TRBJ1-1; V gene: TRBV19; D gene: NA; CDR3 DNA: TGTGCCAGTAGTTTGGGACAAGGGGGTGACTGGGCTGAAGCTTTCTTT; CDR3 protein: CASSLGQGGDWAEAFF
clone size: NA; J gene: TRBJ1-1; V gene: TRBV28; D gene: NA; CDR3 DNA: TGTGCCAGCAGTCCCCTACAGGAGAACACTGAAGCTTTCTTT; CDR3 protein: CASSPLQENTEAFF
clone size: NA; J gene: TRBJ1-5; V gene: TRBV6-1; D gene: NA; CDR3 DNA: TGTGCCAGCAGTGAGACAGGTTTCAATCAGCCCCAGCATTTT; CDR3 protein: CASSETGFNQPQHF
clone size: NA; J gene: TRBJ2-1; V gene: TRBV18; D gene: NA; CDR3 DNA: TGTGCCAGCTCACCGGACGTTTACAATGAGCAGTTCTTC; CDR3 protein: CASSPDVYNEQFF
clone size: NA; J gene: TRBJ2-2; V gene: TRBV29-1; D gene: NA; CDR3 DNA: TGCAGCGTTGAAGAGGCTGCGGGTCCCCTTCCCGGGGAGCTGTTTTTT; CDR3 protein: CSVEEAAGPLPGELFF
clone size: NA; J gene: TRBJ1-1; V gene: TRBV28; D gene: NA; CDR3 DNA: TGTGCCAGCAGTTTTCGGGGAGAAGGAACTGAAGCTTTCTTT; CDR3 protein: CASSFRGEGTEAFF
clone size: NA; J gene: TRBJ2-7; V gene: TRBV27; D gene: NA; CDR3 DNA: TGTGCCAGCAGTTTTACGGGGGCCGAGCAGTACTTC; CDR3 protein: CASSFTGAEQYF
clone size: NA; J gene: TRBJ1-3; V gene: TRBV28; D gene: NA; CDR3 DNA: TGTGCCAGCAGACCAGCCACTACTGGAAACACCATATATTTT; CDR3 protein: CASRPATTGNTIYF
clone size: NA; J gene: TRBJ1-5; V gene: TRBV7-2; D gene: NA; CDR3 DNA: TGTGCCAGCAGCTCGTCTGGGGGGGACAATCAGCCCCAGCATTTT; CDR3 protein: CASSSSGGDNQPQHF
clone size: once; J gene: TRBJ2-1; V gene: TRBV19; D gene: TRBD1; CDR3 DNA: TGTGCCAGTAAACTGTCGAGACAGGGAAATGAGCAGTTCTTC; CDR3 protein: CASKLSRQGNEQFF
clone size: NA; J gene: TRBJ2-4; V gene: TRBV2; D gene: NA; CDR3 DNA: TGTGCCAGCAGTGAAGGGGGCGGGATAGCCAAAAACATTCAGTACTTC; CDR3 protein: CASSEGGGIAKNIQYF
clone size: NA; J gene: TRBJ1-4; V gene: TRBV14; D gene: TRBD1; CDR3 DNA: TGTGCCAGCAGTCGAACCAGGGGGCGAGATGAAAAACTGTTTTTT; CDR3 protein: CASSRTRGRDEKLFF
clone size: NA; J gene: TRBJ2-7; V gene: TRBV19; D gene: NA; CDR3 DNA: TGTGCCACCCCCCGGAGGGCACGGTACGAGCAGTACTTC; CDR3 protein: CATPRRARYEQYF
clone size: NA; J gene: TRBJ1-1; V gene: TRBV5-6; D gene: NA; CDR3 DNA: TGTGCCAGCAGCGACAGTCCCTTTGAAGCTTTCTTT; CDR3 protein: CASSDSPFEAFF
clone size: NA; J gene: TRBJ1-1; V gene: TRBV7-9; D gene: NA; CDR3 DNA: TGTGCCAGCAGCTTACAGCGCGCTTTCTTT; CDR3 protein: CASSLQRAFF
clone size: NA; J gene: TRBJ2-2; V gene: TRBV6-1; D gene: NA; CDR3 DNA: TGTGCCGGGCAACTTCTAGCCGGGGCCGGGGAGCTGTTTTTT; CDR3 protein: CAGQLLAGAGELFF
clone size: NA; J gene: TRBJ1-1; V gene: TRBV6-1; D gene: NA; CDR3 DNA: TGTGCCAGCGGTGGGGTCATGAACACTGAAGCTTTCTTT; CDR3 protein: CASGGVMNTEAFF
clone size: NA; J gene: TRBJ2-5; V gene: TRBV7-9; D gene: NA; CDR3 DNA: TGTGCCAGCAGCCGTGGGGGCCAGGAGACCCAGTACTTC; CDR3 protein: CASSRGGQETQYF
clone size: NA; J gene: TRBJ1-1; V gene: TRBV10-3; D gene: NA; CDR3 DNA: TGTGCCATCGGGCAGAACACTGAAGCTTTCTTT; CDR3 protein: CAIGQNTEAFF
clone size: NA; J gene: TRBJ2-3; V gene: TRBV7-9; D gene: NA; CDR3 DNA: TGTGCCAGCAGCTTTGGTAAAAAGGATACGCAGTATTTT; CDR3 protein: CASSFGKKDTQYF
clone size: few; J gene: TRBJ1-1; V gene: TRBV25-1; D gene: NA; CDR3 DNA: TGTGCCAGTCGAATTACAGGGATGAACACTGAAGCTTTCTTT; CDR3 protein: CASRITGMNTEAFF
clone size: NA; J gene: TRBJ1-5; V gene: TRBV28; D gene: NA; CDR3 DNA: TGTGCCAGCAGATGGGACAAGGCCGATCAGCCCCAGCATTTT; CDR3 protein: CASRWDKADQPQHF
clone size: NA; J gene: TRBJ1-2; V gene: TRBV30; D gene: NA; CDR3 DNA: TGTGCCTGGAGTGTACCCGGCAGACCGACAGCTAACTATGGCTACACCTTC; CDR3 protein: CAWSVPGRPTANYGYTF
clone size: NA; J gene: TRBJ1-1; V gene: TRBV9; D gene: NA; CDR3 DNA: TGTGCCAGCAGCCCCCGAGCCCCCCCCAACACTGAAGCTTTCTTT; CDR3 protein: CASSPRAPPNTEAFF
clone size: NA; J gene: TRBJ2-7; V gene: TRBV27; D gene: NA; CDR3 DNA: TGTGCCAGCAGTTTACATCCTGGAGGGGGTGGACAGCGTCCGAGCGAGCAGTACTTC; CDR3 protein: CASSLHPGGGGQRPSEQYF
clone size: NA; J gene: TRBJ2-3; V gene: TRBV27; D gene: TRBD1; CDR3 DNA: TGTGCCAGCAGTTTAAGACCCGGGACAGGGTCTATTCCCGTCACAGATACGCAGTATTTT; CDR3 protein: CASSLRPGTGSIPVTDTQYF
clone size: NA; J gene: TRBJ2-7; V gene: TRBV19; D gene: NA; CDR3 DNA: TGTGCCAGTAAAGCGGCGACTGGGGGGTCCCACGAGCAGTACTTC; CDR3 protein: CASKAATGGSHEQYF
clone size: NA; J gene: TRBJ2-2; V gene: TRBV15; D gene: NA; CDR3 DNA: TGTGCCACCAGCAGGAGGGAAGGGATCCGCGGGGAGCTGTTTTTT; CDR3 protein: CATSRREGIRGELFF
clone size: NA; J gene: TRBJ1-1; V gene: TRBV5-8; D gene: NA; CDR3 DNA: TGTGCCAGCAGCCGCTCCAAGACTGAAGCTTTCTTT; CDR3 protein: CASSRSKTEAFF
clone size: few; J gene: TRBJ2-1; V gene: TRBV4-1; D gene: TRBD1; CDR3 DNA: TGCGCCAGCAGATCGACAGGGATTTACAATGAGCAGTTCTTC; CDR3 protein: CASRSTGIYNEQFF
clone size: NA; J gene: TRBJ2-3; V gene: TRBV6-4; D gene: TRBD2; CDR3 DNA: TGTGCCAGCAGTACTAGCGGGGGAGGAGATACGCAGTATTTT; CDR3 protein: CASSTSGGGDTQYF
clone size: NA; J gene: TRBJ2-3; V gene: TRBV14; D gene: NA; CDR3 DNA: TGTGCCAGCAGCCAAGAGGGGACGAAGGGGGATACGCAGTATTTT; CDR3 protein: CASSQEGTKGDTQYF